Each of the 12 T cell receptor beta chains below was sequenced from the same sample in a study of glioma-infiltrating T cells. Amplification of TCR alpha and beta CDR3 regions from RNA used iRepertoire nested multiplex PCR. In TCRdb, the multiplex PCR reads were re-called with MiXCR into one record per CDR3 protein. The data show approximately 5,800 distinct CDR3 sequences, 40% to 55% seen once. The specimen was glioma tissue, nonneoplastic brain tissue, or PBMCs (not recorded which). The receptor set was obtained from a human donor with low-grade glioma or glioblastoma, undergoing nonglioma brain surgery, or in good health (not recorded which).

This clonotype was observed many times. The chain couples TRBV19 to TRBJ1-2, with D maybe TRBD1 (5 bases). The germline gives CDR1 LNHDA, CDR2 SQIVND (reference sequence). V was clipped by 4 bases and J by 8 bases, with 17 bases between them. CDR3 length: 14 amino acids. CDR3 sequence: CASSNPGPGQGYTF. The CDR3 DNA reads TGTGCCAGTAGTAACCCGGGACCGGGGCAGGGCTACACCTTC.

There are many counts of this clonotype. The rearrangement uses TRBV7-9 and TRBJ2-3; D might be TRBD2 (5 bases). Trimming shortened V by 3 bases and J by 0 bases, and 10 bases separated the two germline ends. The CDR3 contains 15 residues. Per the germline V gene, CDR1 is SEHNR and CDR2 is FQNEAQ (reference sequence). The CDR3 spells CASSLEAFSTDTQYF. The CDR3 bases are TGTGCCAGCAGCTTGGAGGCCTTTAGCACAGATACGCAGTATTTT.

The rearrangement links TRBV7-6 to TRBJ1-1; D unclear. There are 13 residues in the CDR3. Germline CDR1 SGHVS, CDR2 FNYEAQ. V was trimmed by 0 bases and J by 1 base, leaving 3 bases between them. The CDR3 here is CASSLAPNTEAFF. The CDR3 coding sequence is TGTGCCAGCAGCTTAGCGCCGAACACTGAAGCTTTCTTT.

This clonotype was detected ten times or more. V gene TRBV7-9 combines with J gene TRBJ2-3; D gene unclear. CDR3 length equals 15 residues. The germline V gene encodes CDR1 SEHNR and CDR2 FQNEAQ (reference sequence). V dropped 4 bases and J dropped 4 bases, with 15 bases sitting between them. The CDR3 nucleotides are TGTGCCAGCAGCTCCGGTTCCCGAGCCGCAGATACGCAGTATTTT. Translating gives CASSSGSRAADTQYF.

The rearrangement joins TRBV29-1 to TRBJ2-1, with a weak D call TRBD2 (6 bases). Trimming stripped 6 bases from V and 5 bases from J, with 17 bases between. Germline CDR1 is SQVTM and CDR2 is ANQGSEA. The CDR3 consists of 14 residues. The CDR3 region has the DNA TGCAGCGTCTCCGGCCAGGGAGGAAACAATGAGCAGTTCTTC. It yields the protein CSVSGQGGNNEQFF.

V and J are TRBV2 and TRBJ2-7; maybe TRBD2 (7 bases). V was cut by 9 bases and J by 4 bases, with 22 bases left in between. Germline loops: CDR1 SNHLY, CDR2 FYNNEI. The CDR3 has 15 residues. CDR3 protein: CARQGTGGRGYEQYF. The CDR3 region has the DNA TGTGCCAGACAAGGGACGGGGGGCAGGGGATACGAGCAGTACTTC.

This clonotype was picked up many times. CDR3 sequence (DNA): TGTGCCAGCAGTTTAGCGCCCACAGGGAGGAATTCTGAAGCTTTCTTT. Translated, it gives CASSLAPTGRNSEAFF. The chain combines TRBV12-3 or TRBV12-4 with TRBJ1-1, with D perhaps TRBD1 (6 bases). The CDR3 length is 16 residues. The V gene lost 0 bases and the J gene lost 6 bases, with 17 bases spanning the gap.

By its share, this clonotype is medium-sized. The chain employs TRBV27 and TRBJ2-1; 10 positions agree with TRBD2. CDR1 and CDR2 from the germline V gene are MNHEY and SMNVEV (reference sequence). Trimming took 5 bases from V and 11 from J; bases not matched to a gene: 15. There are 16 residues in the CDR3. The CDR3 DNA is TGTGCCAGCAGTCCCTCCCCCCGGACTAGCGGACTTCAGCAGTTCTTC. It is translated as CASSPSPRTSGLQQFF.

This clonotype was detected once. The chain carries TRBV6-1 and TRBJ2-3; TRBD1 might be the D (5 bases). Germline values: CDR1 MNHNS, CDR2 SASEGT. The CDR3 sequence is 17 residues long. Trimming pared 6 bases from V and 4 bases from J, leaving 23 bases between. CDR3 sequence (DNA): TGTGCCAGCAGCCAAAGACAGATACCCACCCCCCCAGATACGCAGTATTTT. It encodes CASSQRQIPTPPDTQYF.

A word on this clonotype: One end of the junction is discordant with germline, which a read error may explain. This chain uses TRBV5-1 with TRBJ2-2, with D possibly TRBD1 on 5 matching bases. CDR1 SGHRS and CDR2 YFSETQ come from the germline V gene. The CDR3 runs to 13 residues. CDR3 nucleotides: TGCGCCAACAGCTCGGACACGGAGGGGGAGCTGTTTTTT. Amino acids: CANSSDTEGELFF.

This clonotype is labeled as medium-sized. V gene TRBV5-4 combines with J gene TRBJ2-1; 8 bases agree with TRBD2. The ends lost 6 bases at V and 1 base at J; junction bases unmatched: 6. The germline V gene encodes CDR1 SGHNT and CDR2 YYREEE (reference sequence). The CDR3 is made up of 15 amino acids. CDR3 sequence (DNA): TGTGCCAGCACCCCCGGGAGGGGGTCCTACAATGAGCAGTTCTTC. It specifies CASTPGRGSYNEQFF.

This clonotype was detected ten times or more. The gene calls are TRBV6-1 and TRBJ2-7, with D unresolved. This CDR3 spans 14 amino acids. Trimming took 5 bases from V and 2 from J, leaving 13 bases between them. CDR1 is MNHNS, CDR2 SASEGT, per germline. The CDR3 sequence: CASSSPSAPYEQYF. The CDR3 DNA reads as TGTGCCAGCAGTTCCCCCTCCGCCCCCTACGAGCAGTACTTC.